This T cell receptor beta chain is drawn from a study of blood T cell repertoires in COVID-19. The overall study: Acute-phase and convalescent COVID-19 samples originated in the United States, Italy and Spain. PBMCs, B-cell-depleted T cells, or T cells were the source of the cDNA or gDNA that made up the material.

The V gene end was trimmed by 4 bases and the J gene end by 7 bases; junction bases not matched to a gene: 9. The CDR3 extends over 17 amino acids. Germline CDR1 and CDR2: SGHRS and YFSETQ. Source study methods: Reference gene primer amplification gave estimated nucleated cell counts. Only in-frame clones appear in the TCRdb table, and some are missing; sequencing was by immunoSEQ multiplex PCR. V and J calls plus clone size are reproduced from that table; the DNA served to infer D and trimming. The table lists approximately 270,000 clones, around 90% of them singletons. The chain uses TRBV5-1 and TRBJ2-1, with 15 bases fitting TRBD2. The receptor comes from a man aged 50-59 years with acute or convalescent COVID-19. The material sequenced was peripheral blood. This CDR3 is CASSPPGLAGGHNEQFF. The CDR3 DNA reads as TGCGCCAGCAGCCCCCCTGGACTAGCGGGGGGGCATAATGAGCAGTTCTTC.